This T cell receptor (beta chain) was sequenced during a study of OX40 agonist ivuxolimab in advanced cancers. Study overall: Patients were dosed with the agonistic anti-OX40 (CD134) antibody ivuxolimab. General study points: Some of the lowest clonal expansion was seen in partial responders at 0.1-3.0 mg/kg.

Comment on this clone: Its antigen is not known.

Germline assignment: CDR1 SGHRS and CDR2 YFSETQ. Germline trimming cut 1 base from V and 3 bases from J; bases unmatched to any gene: 6. This CDR3 has 15 residues. Data came from immunoSEQ multiplex PCR; TCRdb stores just in-frame clones and leaves some out. This sample carries tens of thousands of clones, less than 85% of them seen once, and the ten largest clones take about 13%. This receptor was obtained from an adult with an advanced solid tumor such as melanoma, head and neck, liver or kidney cancer. The sample was CD4+ or CD8+ T cells sorted from blood, taken in a trial of the OX40 agonist ivuxolimab. The V and J genes are TRBV5-1 and TRBJ2-5; 7 nucleotides match TRBD1. This CDR3 is CASSLYGTEKETQYF. CDR3 nucleotide sequence: TGCGCCAGCAGCTTGTATGGGACAGAGAAAGAGACCCAGTACTTC.